The sequence of this T cell receptor beta chain was determined in a study of CD8+CD57+ T cells in acquired aplastic anemia. Study as a whole: Sorted CD4+ and CD8+ cell DNA averaged roughly 3.2 ug. CD4+ cell libraries from healthy donors averaged approximately 10 million reads.

Looked up from germline, CDR1 is MGHRA and CDR2 is YSYEKL. The CDR3 is 14 residues long. The germline V and J ends were trimmed by 1 base and 9 bases, with 16 bases remaining between them. The TCR beta profiling, which covered VDJ combination and CDR3 sequence, was carried out using genomic DNA as the template. TCRdb itself ran the reads through MiXCR, one entry per CDR3 protein. Of under 150,000 distinct CDR3 sequences listed, 41% are singletons. Findings and limits, study-wide: Simpson's diversity of CD8+ cells was not significantly different in patients compared with controls. Shared by patients and controls, approximately 29 CD8+ CDR3s were abundant in patients.

This clonotype occurred many times. Its specificity is not known. The sample taken for sequencing was sorted CD4+, CD8+, or CD8+CD57+ T cells (not recorded which) from PBMCs. The rearrangement uses TRBV4-1 and TRBJ2-7; D perhaps matches TRBD2 (5 bases). This clonotype was sampled from a human donor in good health, serving as a control. CDR3: CASSQVFSRSGQYF. The CDR3 nucleotides are TGCGCCAGCAGCCAAGTTTTCAGCCGAAGCGGGCAGTACTTC.